One and the same sample provided the 26 T cell receptor beta chains below, sequenced in a study of blood T cell repertoires in COVID-19. Using immunoSEQ multiplex PCR, the repertoire was profiled, and TCRdb retains in-frame clones only, with some absent. Found here are 150,000 to 200,000 clones, about 80% of them singletons; the top ten hold roughly 7%. The sequenced material came from peripheral blood. These receptors were collected from a woman aged 40 to 50 with COVID-19, enrolled during active disease.

In DNA, the CDR3 is TGTGCCAGCAGCTTAGGGGAGGTCTACGAGCAGTACTTC. Residues: CASSLGEVYEQYF. The gene calls are TRBV7-8 and TRBJ2-7, with a possible D match to TRBD2 (6 bases). The germline V and J ends were trimmed by 1 base and 3 bases, with 7 bases remaining between them. Per germline, CDR1 SGHVS and CDR2 FQNEAQ. The CDR3 loop spans 13 amino acids.

The chain links TRBV18 to TRBJ2-1; TRBD1 is a possible D gene (7 bases). Between the trimmed V and J ends, which lost 5 bases and 5 bases, there was a span of 10 bases. In germline, CDR1 is KGHSH, CDR2 LQKENI. The CDR3 runs 13 residues. The CDR3 DNA reads TGTGCCAGCTCAGCGGGACAGAACAATGAGCAGTTCTTC. Translation: CASSAGQNNEQFF.

The rearrangement uses TRBV30 and TRBJ1-2; TRBD1 matches 7 bases. CDR3 length: 15 residues. V was clipped by 1 base and J by 6 bases; unmatched bases: 11. Germline CDR1 GTSNPN, CDR2 SVGIG (reference sequence). This CDR3 is CAWSGKFDREHGYTF. The CDR3 DNA is TGTGCCTGGAGTGGGAAATTCGACAGGGAGCATGGCTACACCTTC.

The chain has TRBV18 and TRBJ2-3; D is perhaps TRBD1 (5 bases). Per germline, CDR1 KGHSH and CDR2 LQKENI. The CDR3 is 14 residues long. Trimming pared 2 bases from V and 3 bases from J, leaving 9 bases between. The CDR3 DNA follows: TGTGCCAGCTCACCAGGGGCGGCAACAGATACGCAGTATTTT. Residues: CASSPGAATDTQYF.

The chain has TRBV19 and TRBJ1-2; maybe TRBD1 (5 bases). In germline, CDR1 is LNHDA, CDR2 SQIVND (reference sequence). The CDR3 is 13 amino acids. V shed 4 bases and J shed 3 bases, with 9 bases lying between them. The CDR3 bases are TGTGCCAGTAGTACGGGACTCGACTATGGCTACACCTTC. As protein: CASSTGLDYGYTF.

The chain employs TRBV4-2 and TRBJ2-1, with 9 bases fitting TRBD2. Germline V lookup: CDR1 LGHNA, CDR2 YNFKEQ. The CDR3 is made up of 19 amino acids. V gave up 0 bases and J gave up 6 bases; unmatched junction bases: 15. In DNA, the CDR3 is TGTGCCAGCAGCCAAGATTGGGTAGCGGGAGTCCCCAGGGGCAATGAGCAGTTCTTC. This encodes CASSQDWVAGVPRGNEQFF.

The chain joins TRBV6-6 to TRBJ1-2, with 7 bases that match TRBD1. Unmatched junction bases numbered 7, after V lost 6 bases and J lost 3 bases. The germline V gene encodes CDR1 MNHNY and CDR2 SVGAGI (reference sequence). The CDR3 contains 14 residues. CDR3 nucleotide sequence: TGTGCCAGCAGCTCCGGACAGGCCTACTATGGCTACACCTTC. This sequence encodes CASSSGQAYYGYTF.

The chain employs TRBV7-9 and TRBJ1-1, with D tentatively TRBD1 (6 bases). Looked up from germline, CDR1 is SEHNR and CDR2 is FQNEAQ (reference sequence). The germline V and J ends were trimmed by 6 bases and 5 bases, with 16 bases remaining between them. The CDR3 has 14 amino acids. CDR3 loop: CASSRAGAQTEAFF. Written as DNA, the CDR3 is TGTGCCAGCAGTCGGGCGGGGGCGCAAACTGAAGCTTTCTTT. The full variable domain, rest sourced from reference TRBV7-9 and TRBJ1-1, is DTGVSQNPRHKITKRGQNVTFRCDPISEHNRLYWYRQTLGQGPEFLTYFQNEAQLEKSRLLSDRFSAERPKGSFSTLEIQRTEQGDSAMYLCASSRAGAQTEAFFGQGTRLTVV.

V and J are TRBV2 and TRBJ2-5; TRBD1 aligns across 7 bases. This CDR3 is 15 amino acids long. Germline V gene data show CDR1 as SNHLY and CDR2 as FYNNEI. With V trimmed by 6 bases and J by 1 base, 8 bases remained unmatched. The DNA for the CDR3 is TGTGCCAGCAGAAAGAGGGACAGCTTCCAAGAGACCCAGTACTTC. This translates into CASRKRDSFQETQYF.

A word on this clone: Other DNA sequences in the sample encode the same CDR3. The V call is TRBV5-6, the J call TRBJ2-7, with D unclear. Trimming removed 4 bases at V and 1 base at J, with 6 bases between. This CDR3 is 12 amino acids long. Germline CDR1 and CDR2: SGHDT and YYEEEE. Here the CDR3 reads CASSLYSYEQYF. CDR3 in DNA: TGTGCCAGCAGCCTGTATTCCTACGAGCAGTACTTC.

The rearrangement links TRBV4-1 to TRBJ2-1, with 14 bases fitting TRBD2. The CDR3 runs 15 residues. The germline V gene has CDR1 MGHRA and CDR2 YSYEKL. V was clipped by 1 base and J by 7 bases; unmatched bases: 0. CDR3 sequence reads: CASSQGLAGGNEQFF. CDR3 bases: TGCGCCAGCAGCCAAGGACTAGCGGGAGGGAATGAGCAGTTCTTC.

This clone was recorded a few times. The chain is built from TRBV19 and TRBJ2-7, with 9 bases identical to TRBD1. Germline lookup yields CDR1 LNHDA and CDR2 SQIVND (reference sequence). The CDR3 totals 15 residues. The V and J ends lost 5 bases and 6 bases, in that order; junction bases with no gene match: 11. The CDR3 region is CASSRPGTGTFEQYF. DNA of the CDR3: TGTGCCAGTAGTCGACCCGGGACAGGGACCTTCGAGCAGTACTTC.

This chain connects TRBV7-3 to TRBJ2-5, with D perhaps matching TRBD2 (6 bases). V gave up 2 bases and J gave up 2 bases, with 12 bases separating them. CDR1 and CDR2 from the germline V gene are SGHTA and FQGTGA. This CDR3 region has 15 residues. DNA of the CDR3: TGTGCCAGCAGCTTAGGCGGGGCCAATCAAGAGACCCAGTACTTC. Its protein product is CASSLGGANQETQYF.

The J gene is TRBJ1-2, the V gene TRBV11-2; D is ambiguous. With 8 bases removed from V and 5 bases from J, the gap between germline ends came to 9 bases. Germline loops: CDR1 SGHAT, CDR2 FQNNGV. The CDR3 spans 11 residues. The chain's CDR3 is CASWEGYGYTF. The DNA for the CDR3 is TGTGCCAGCTGGGAGGGTTATGGCTACACCTTC.

This clone was seen more than once but under ten times. The chain is built from TRBV3-1 (or the pseudogene TRBV3-2) and TRBJ2-7, with 11 nucleotides matching TRBD1. Per germline, CDR1 LGHDT and CDR2 YNNKEL (reference sequence). The CDR3 has 15 residues. With V trimmed by 2 bases and J by 3 bases, 3 bases remained unmatched. The CDR3, as DNA: TGTGCCAGCAGCCAACCCGGGACAGGGGGCTACGAGCAGTACTTC. Its protein is CASSQPGTGGYEQYF.

The chain combines TRBV4-1 with TRBJ1-1, with D tentatively TRBD1 (6 bases). V lost 5 bases and J lost 1, with 17 bases in between. CDR1 is MGHRA, CDR2 YSYEKL, per germline. The CDR3 extends over 16 amino acids. The CDR3 sequence: CASSSPAGATNTEAFF. The CDR3 DNA reads as TGCGCCAGCAGCTCCCCCGCAGGGGCAACGAACACTGAAGCTTTCTTT.

This chain connects TRBV10-1 to TRBJ1-1; 8 nucleotides match TRBD1. CDR1 and CDR2 (germline): WNHNN, SYGVQD (reference sequence). V lost 5 bases to trimming and J lost 1 base; unmatched junction nucleotides: 6. The CDR3 covers 15 residues. Here the CDR3 DNA reads TGCGCCAGCAGTTCCGCCGGGACAGGGAACACTGAAGCTTTCTTT. Translating it yields CASSSAGTGNTEAFF.

The CDR3 loop is CSVPAGGIGTEAFF. Here the CDR3 DNA reads TGCAGCGTCCCTGCGGGGGGAATAGGCACTGAAGCTTTCTTT. This rearrangement joins TRBV29-1 to TRBJ1-1; perhaps TRBD1 as D (5 bases). The CDR3 length is 14 residues. V was trimmed by 6 bases and J by 4 bases, leaving 18 bases between them. The germline gives CDR1 SQVTM, CDR2 ANQGSEA.

The chain carries TRBV2 and TRBJ1-2; D remains unclear. Looked up from germline, CDR1 is SNHLY and CDR2 is FYNNEI. Trimming cost V 3 bases and J 4 bases, with 9 bases left between them. The CDR3 spans 13 residues. CDR3 sequence (DNA): TGTGCCAGCAGTGATATGGTACTCTATGGCTACACCTTC. It is translated as CASSDMVLYGYTF.

This clone is a singleton in its sample. The chain is built from TRBV5-1 and TRBJ1-1, with unresolved D. Between the trimmed V and J ends, which lost 0 bases and 11 bases, there was a span of 17 bases. Germline V gives CDR1 SGHRS, CDR2 YFSETQ. This CDR3 has 14 amino acids. The CDR3 here is CASSLATSEALAFF. In DNA form, the CDR3 reads TGCGCCAGCAGCTTGGCCACCTCCGAGGCGCTGGCTTTCTTT.

The chain recombines TRBV21-1 with TRBJ1-3. TRBV21-1 is classified as a pseudogene. The CDR3 consists of 17 residues. The CDR3 here is CASSKGVGLTSGNTIYF. The CDR3 DNA reads TGTGCCAGCAGCAAAGGTGTGGGACTGACCTCTGGAAACACCATATATTTT.

The chain is built from TRBV12-1 and TRBJ2-5; no check of the table's D call, TRBD2, against the DNA was made. TRBV12-1 counts as a pseudogene. This CDR3 has 16 amino acids. The CDR3 bases are TGTGCCAGCAGCTTTAGAGCCGCCCCTAACCAAGAGACCCAGTACTTC. Translating gives CASSFRAAPNQETQYF.

This clone was picked up a small number of times. V and J are TRBV7-9 and TRBJ2-1, with TRBD1 identical over 11 bases. CDR1 is SEHNR and CDR2 is FQNEAQ in the germline V gene (reference sequence). Germline trimming cut 4 bases from V and 8 bases from J; bases unmatched to any gene: 7. CDR3 length: 15 residues. The CDR3 reads CASSSRTGGSDEQFF. The CDR3 DNA reads TGTGCCAGCAGCTCTCGGACAGGGGGCAGCGATGAGCAGTTCTTC.

This clone was detected only once. The J gene is TRBJ1-5, the V gene TRBV9; tentative D call: TRBD1 (6 bases). Trimming stripped 7 bases from V and 4 bases from J, with 12 bases between. Germline V CDR1 and CDR2: SGDLS, YYNGEE. This CDR3 region has 13 residues. The CDR3 sequence is CASSRDTNQPQHF. The CDR3 coding sequence is TGTGCCAGCTCCCGGGACACAAATCAGCCCCAGCATTTT.

The chain combines TRBV5-4 with TRBJ2-3, with D perhaps matching TRBD1 (5 bases). The CDR3 is 15 residues long. Germline loops: CDR1 SGHNT, CDR2 YYREEE (reference sequence). Trimming removed 2 bases from V and 2 bases from J, with 12 bases in between. In nucleotides, the CDR3 is TGTGCCAGCAGCTTTTGGGGCAGCCCCACAGATACGCAGTATTTT. Amino acid sequence: CASSFWGSPTDTQYF.

The chain is built from TRBV21-1 and TRBJ1-5. TRBV21-1 is classified as a pseudogene. This CDR3 is built from 17 residues. The DNA of the CDR3 is TGTGCCAGCAGCAAAGGCGGAGGGAGGGGAGGGGGTCAGCCCCAGCATTTT. This translates into CASSKGGGRGGGQPQHF.